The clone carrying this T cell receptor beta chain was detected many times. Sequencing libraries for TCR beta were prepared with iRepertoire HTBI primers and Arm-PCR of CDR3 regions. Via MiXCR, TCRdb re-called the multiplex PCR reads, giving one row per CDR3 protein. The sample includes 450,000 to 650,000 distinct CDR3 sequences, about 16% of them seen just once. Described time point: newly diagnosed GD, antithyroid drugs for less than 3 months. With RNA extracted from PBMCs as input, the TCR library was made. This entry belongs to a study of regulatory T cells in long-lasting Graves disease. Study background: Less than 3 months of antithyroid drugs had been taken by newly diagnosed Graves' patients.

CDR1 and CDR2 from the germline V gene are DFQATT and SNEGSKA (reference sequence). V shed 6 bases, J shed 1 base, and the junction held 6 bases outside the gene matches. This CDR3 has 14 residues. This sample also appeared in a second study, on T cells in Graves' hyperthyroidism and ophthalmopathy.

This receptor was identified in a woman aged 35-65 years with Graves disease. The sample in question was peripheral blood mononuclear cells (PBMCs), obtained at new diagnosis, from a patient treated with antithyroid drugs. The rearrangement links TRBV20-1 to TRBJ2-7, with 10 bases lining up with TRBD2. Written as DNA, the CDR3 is TGCAGTGCGGCTAGCGGGGGCCCTTCCTACGAGCAGTACTTC. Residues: CSAASGGPSYEQYF.